Below are 9 T cell receptor beta chains sequenced from a single sample in a study of cytomegalovirus exposure and HLA in healthy donors. PCR was performed using 60 Vbeta and 13 Jbeta primers. Sequenced by immunoSEQ multiplex PCR; TCRdb stores in-frame clones only, minus some. Among 95,000 to 150,000 clones listed, over 80% were seen once. The sequencing input was PBMCs. Receptors originate from a middle-aged man in good health and CMV-seronegative.

CDR3 sequence: CASSLSKTTQYF. CDR3 in DNA: TGTGCCAGCAGTTTGTCCAAGACTACTCAGTACTTC. This chain connects TRBV28 to TRBJ2-7; a possible D gene is TRBD2 (5 bases). The V gene's germline CDR1 is MDHEN and CDR2 SYDVKM. V gave up 3 bases and J gave up 10 bases, with 13 bases separating them. The CDR3 loop spans 12 amino acids. Complete variable domain (other parts from reference TRBV28 and TRBJ2-7): DVKVTQSSRYLVKRTGEKVFLECVQDMDHENMFWYRQDPGLGLRLIYFSYDVKMKEKGDIPEGYSVSREKKERFSLILESASTNQTSMYLCASSLSKTTQYFGPGTRLTVT.

There are a few counts of this clone. The V call is TRBV7-2, the J call TRBJ2-3, with 13 bases matching TRBD2. V was clipped by 5 bases and J by 4 bases; unmatched bases: 3. Germline CDR1 is SGHTA and CDR2 is FQGNSA. The CDR3 length is 15 residues. The CDR3 DNA sequence: TGTGCCAGCAGCCGAACTAGCGGGGGGGCAGATACGCAGTATTTT. Translating it yields CASSRTSGGADTQYF. The complete variable domain, with remaining parts taken from reference TRBV7-2 and TRBJ2-3, reads GAGVSQSPSNKVTEKGKDVELRCDPISGHTALYWYRQSLGQGLEFLIYFQGNSAPDKSGLPSDRFSAERTGGSVSTLTIQRTQQEDSAVYLCASSRTSGGADTQYFGPGTRLTVL.

The chain carries TRBV19 and TRBJ1-5; TRBD1 is a possible D gene (6 bases). The germline CDR1 and CDR2 sequences are LNHDA and SQIVND (reference sequence). Trimming stripped 3 bases from V and 7 bases from J, with 10 bases between. The length of the CDR3 is 13 residues. CDR3 sequence: CASSMVGGQPQHF. The CDR3 region has the DNA TGTGCCAGTAGTATGGTAGGGGGACAGCCCCAGCATTTT.

As regards this clone: The same CDR3 is also encoded by other DNA sequences in this sample. This chain uses TRBV4-2 with TRBJ1-1, with D possibly matching TRBD1 (5 bases). Deletions cut 2 bases from V and 0 bases from J, with 13 bases between. Germline V gives CDR1 LGHNA, CDR2 YNFKEQ. The CDR3 has 16 amino acids. The CDR3 protein is CASSQWGEEMNTEAFF. The CDR3 DNA sequence: TGTGCCAGCAGCCAATGGGGGGAAGAGATGAACACTGAAGCTTTCTTT.

This chain joins TRBV4-3 and TRBJ1-3, with 7 bases matching TRBD1. Looked up from germline, CDR1 is LGHNA and CDR2 is YSLEER. J was trimmed by 1 base and V by 3 bases; bases with no gene match: 0. This CDR3 comprises 14 residues. The CDR3 reads CASSQTGSGNTIYF. CDR3 nucleotide sequence: TGCGCCAGCAGCCAGACAGGGTCTGGAAACACCATATATTTT.

This chain uses TRBV27 with TRBJ2-3, with 9 bases lining up with TRBD2. Trimming cost V 3 bases and J 9 bases; bases outside gene matches: 13. CDR1 and CDR2 (germline): MNHEY, SMNVEV (reference sequence). The CDR3 is made up of 16 amino acids. The CDR3: CASSFPRGGRARTQYF. CDR3 bases: TGTGCCAGCAGTTTCCCGAGGGGCGGGAGGGCCAGAACGCAGTATTTT.

The chain recombines TRBV10-3 with TRBJ1-5; 8 nucleotides line up with TRBD1. The CDR3 runs 15 residues. The V and J ends lost 5 bases and 7 bases, in that order; junction bases with no gene match: 10. Germline CDR1 reads ENHRY; CDR2 reads SYGVKD. CDR3 nucleotides: TGTGCCATCAGTCAGGGTGGGACAGGTCAGCAGCCCCAGCATTTT. This encodes CAISQGGTGQQPQHF.

The chain carries TRBV7-3 and TRBJ2-6, with unresolved D. Trimming left V 3 bases short and J 4 bases short, with 7 bases between. Germline V lookup: CDR1 SGHTA, CDR2 FQGTGA. This CDR3 has 14 residues. CDR3 bases: TGTGCCAGCAGCTTGAGGTCCGGGGCCAACGTCCTGACTTTC. This codes for CASSLRSGANVLTF.

The J gene is TRBJ2-3, the V gene TRBV10-3, with D possibly being TRBD1 (5 bases). V lost 6 bases and J lost 1, with 14 bases in between. Germline-derived CDR1 and CDR2 are ENHRY and SYGVKD. This CDR3 region has 15 residues. The CDR3 here is CAIRGVVLGTDTQYF. Written as DNA, the CDR3 is TGTGCCATCAGAGGGGTGGTTTTAGGCACAGATACGCAGTATTTT.